Listed below are T cell receptor beta chains from one sample, sequenced in a study of T cells in Graves' hyperthyroidism and ophthalmopathy. TCRdb called the multiplex PCR reads again in MiXCR, with one record for every CDR3 protein. The data show over 90,000 distinct CDR3 sequences, about 45% seen once. The sample consisted of blood. The receptor source for this set is a man in his forties with Graves' hyperthyroidism. CDR3s include the opening cysteine and the closing phenylalanine or tryptophan. D genes are given only for firm matches. Clone size appears in some rows only: once, few, many, or a class for an expanded clone.

many	-	TRBV9	TRBJ2-3	TGTGCCAGCAGCGCCCGAGGGGCGCGCACAGATACGCAGTATTTT	CASSARGARTDTQYF
once	-	TRBV4-1	TRBJ2-5	TGCGCCAGCAGCCTAGAAAACAGCCTCCAAGAGACCCAGTACTTC	CASSLENSLQETQYF
once	TRBD2	TRBV7-3	TRBJ2-5	TGTGCCAACAGCGCCGGACTAGCGGGGGGGCGAGAGACCCAGTACTTC	CANSAGLAGGRETQYF
many	TRBD1	TRBV10-3	TRBJ2-7	TGTGCCATAAGGCAGGGGGATCTCCCCTACGAGCAGTACTTC	CAIRQGDLPYEQYF
many	TRBD1	TRBV11-2	TRBJ1-2	TGTGCCAGCAGCCATGGGACAGCCTATGGCTACACCTTC	CASSHGTAYGYTF
many	-	TRBV6-1	TRBJ1-2	TGTGCCAGCAGTGAACAGGGACTTGACGGCTACACCTTC	CASSEQGLDGYTF
many	-	TRBV20-1	TRBJ1-2	TGCAGTGCACCCCTCTCGACAGGACCCTATGGCTACACCTTC	CSAPLSTGPYGYTF
once	TRBD2	TRBV24-1	TRBJ2-2	TGTGCCACCAGTGATACTAGCGAGCCCACGTTTTTT	CATSDTSEPTFF
many	-	TRBV7-2	TRBJ2-1	TGTGCCAGCAGCTTAGGGACAGATAGCTCCTACAATGAGCAGTTCTTC	CASSLGTDSSYNEQFF
many	-	TRBV20-1	TRBJ2-4	TGCAGTGCTCTCCTCCGGGACAACAAAAACATTCAGTACTTC	CSALLRDNKNIQYF
-	-	TRBV11-3	TRBJ2-3	TGTGCCAGCAGCTACAACAGGGTCACAGATACGCAGTATTTT	CASSYNRVTDTQYF
many	-	TRBV28	TRBJ1-5	TGTGCCAGCAGTTCCTTGAGCAATCAGCCCCAGCATTTT	CASSSLSNQPQHF
-	TRBD1	TRBV20-1	TRBJ1-1	TGCAGTGCTACGACAGGGTTGGGGACTGAAGCTTTCTTT	CSATTGLGTEAFF
-	TRBD1	TRBV9	TRBJ1-1	TGTGCCAGCAGCGCAGCAATGGGAGGGGGCGCTGAAGCTTTCTTT	CASSAAMGGGAEAFF
many	-	TRBV9	TRBJ2-1	TGTGCCAGCAGCCCGGGCGACTCCTACAATGAGCAGTTCTTC	CASSPGDSYNEQFF
-	-	TRBV18	TRBJ2-5	TGTGCCAGCTCACCAATGACCGAAGAGACCCAGTACTTC	CASSPMTEETQYF
-	-	TRBV9	TRBJ2-7	TGTGCCAGCAGCCTGGGGGGGCGTAACGGGGAGCAGTACTTC	CASSLGGRNGEQYF
many	TRBD1	TRBV9	TRBJ1-2	TGTGCCAGCAGCGTAGGGGGGACAGGGGGTAGCCTAGACTATGGCTACACCTTC	CASSVGGTGGSLDYGYTF
-	-	TRBV29-1	TRBJ1-2	TGCAGTGCGCGGGAAGGCTATGGCTACACCTTC	CSAREGYGYTF
many	TRBD1	TRBV11-2	TRBJ1-1	TGTGCCAGCAGCTTAGATCGACAGGGTGAAGCTTTCTTT	CASSLDRQGEAFF
few	-	TRBV28	TRBJ1-5	TGTGCCAGCAGTTTTGGAGGGGTTGAACAGCCCCAGCATTTT	CASSFGGVEQPQHF
many	TRBD2	TRBV7-8	TRBJ2-1	TGTGCCAGCAGCTCAAGCGGGAGTAAGCGGGAGCAGTTCTTC	CASSSSGSKREQFF
-	-	TRBV9	TRBJ1-6	TGTGCCAGCAGCGTAGATGGGGTCGGGGGGTATAATTCACCCCTCCACTTT	CASSVDGVGGYNSPLHF
-	TRBD1	TRBV7-9	TRBJ1-5	TGTGCCAGCAGCCTCGGACAGGGCAATCAGCCCCAGCATTTT	CASSLGQGNQPQHF
-	-	TRBV7-2	TRBJ2-3	TGTGCCAGCAGCTTAAGTCTCGCCTCCTACAATGAGCAGTATTTT	CASSLSLASYNEQYF
-	-	TRBV20-1	TRBJ1-5	TGCAGTGCTAGGGACAGCGATCGGCCCCAGCATTTT	CSARDSDRPQHF
many	-	TRBV2	TRBJ2-1	TGTGCCAGCAGGACAGGAGAGTGGTCCTACAATGAGCAGTTCTTC	CASRTGEWSYNEQFF
many	TRBD1	TRBV9	TRBJ2-1	TGTGCCAGCAGGAAAGAAGGGACAGGGGGATACAATGAGCAGTTCTTC	CASRKEGTGGYNEQFF
-	-	TRBV19	TRBJ2-2	TGTGCCTGGAGCGCTGATGATCGTCTGGCCGGGGAGCTGTTTTTT	CAWSADDRLAGELFF
many	TRBD2	TRBV19	TRBJ2-1	TGTGCCAGTAGTATTAAACGGGAGGGCCCCTACAATGAGCAGTTCTTC	CASSIKREGPYNEQFF
few	TRBD2	TRBV27	TRBJ2-3	TGTGCCAGCAGTCCCCGGACTAGCGGGGGTGCAGATACGCAGTATTTT	CASSPRTSGGADTQYF
many	-	TRBV6-5	TRBJ1-1	TGTGCCAGCCACCGGGTTAACACTGAAGCTTTCTTT	CASHRVNTEAFF
many	-	TRBV11-2	TRBJ2-1	TGTGCCAGCAGCTTAGTGGGCTACCGTGAGCAGTTCTTC	CASSLVGYREQFF
many	-	TRBV7-8	TRBJ1-2	TGTGCCAGCAGCCCCTCCTCGGTCTATGGCTACACCTTC	CASSPSSVYGYTF
-	TRBD2	TRBV7-9	TRBJ2-1	TGTGCCAGTAGACTAGCGGGCTCCTACAATGAGCAGTTCTTC	CASRLAGSYNEQFF
many	-	TRBV6-2/TRBV6-3	TRBJ2-6	TGTGCCAGCCGGCCCTTCTCTGGGGCCAACGTCCTGACTTTC	CASRPFSGANVLTF
many	-	TRBV5-4	TRBJ2-2	TGTGCCAGCACCAACCAGGCGAACACCGGGGAGCTGTTTTTT	CASTNQANTGELFF
many	-	TRBV5-8	TRBJ1-2	TGTGCCAGCAGCATAGGGCAGTATGGCTACACCTTC	CASSIGQYGYTF
many	TRBD2	TRBV7-9	TRBJ2-7	TGTGCCAGCAGCCCGCCGGGACTAGCGGGAGCTGGGCAGTACTTC	CASSPPGLAGAGQYF
many	TRBD1	TRBV3-1	TRBJ2-7	TGTGCCAGCAGCCAACGGGACAGGAGAACCTACGAGCAGTACTTC	CASSQRDRRTYEQYF
-	TRBD2	TRBV10-2	TRBJ2-5	TGCGCCAGCGGCCGAAGTGGGCGGGGGGGCGATGAGACCCAGTACTTC	CASGRSGRGGDETQYF
-	-	TRBV10-2	TRBJ1-2	TGCGCCAGCAGAGAGGCAGGGACGGAGTTATACTATGGCTACACCTTC	CASREAGTELYYGYTF
-	-	TRBV7-2	TRBJ2-7	TGTGCCAGCATCCTAGGGCGCAGGAGCTCCTACGAGCAGTACTTC	CASILGRRSSYEQYF
few	-	TRBV30	TRBJ2-7	TGTGCCTGGGCTGGGTTCAGCGAGCCGGAGTACGAGCAGTACTTC	CAWAGFSEPEYEQYF
many	-	TRBV12-3/TRBV12-4	TRBJ1-2	TGTGCCAGCAGTTTTAGGCAGGGTGGCGGCTACACCTTC	CASSFRQGGGYTF
-	-	TRBV7-3	TRBJ2-5	TGTGCCAGCAGCCAAGGAGGCAGGGTTGTTGAGACCCAGTACTTC	CASSQGGRVVETQYF
-	-	TRBV7-8	TRBJ2-5	TGTGCTGGGCGGGGACAAGAGACCCAGTACTTC	CAGRGQETQYF
once	-	TRBV5-4	TRBJ1-2	TGTGCCAGCAGCTCGGGGGGCAGCATATTAGATGGCTACACCTTC	CASSSGGSILDGYTF
many	-	TRBV7-3	TRBJ2-2	TGTGCCAGCAGCATTACCGCCGGGGAGCTGTTTTTT	CASSITAGELFF
many	-	TRBV11-2	TRBJ1-3	TGTGCCAGCAGCTCGGGGGCGTACGGAAACACCATATATTTT	CASSSGAYGNTIYF
-	-	TRBV15	TRBJ2-1	TGTGCCACCAGCAGAACAGGTCCCACCTACAATGAGCAGTTCTTC	CATSRTGPTYNEQFF
many	-	TRBV20-1	TRBJ2-5	TGCAGTGCTAGAGACCGACTCGCAGGGGAGACCCAGTACTTC	CSARDRLAGETQYF
-	-	TRBV15	TRBJ2-6	TGTGCCAGCAGCCGGGGTGGGGGCGGGTCTTTC	CASSRGGGGSF
many	-	TRBV20-1	TRBJ2-3	TGCAGTGCTAGAGATATCTACAGTCGGGCGGATACGCAGTATTTT	CSARDIYSRADTQYF